The rows below give T cell receptor beta chains drawn from one sample of a study of T cell responses to AZD1222 COVID-19 vaccine. Method: immunoSEQ multiplex PCR; TCRdb's copy keeps in-frame clones and lacks some. Of roughly 160,000 clones listed, more than 75% are singletons. The sequences come from peripheral blood, collected 28 days after the second AZD1222 dose. These receptors were taken from an adult who received the AZD1222 COVID-19 vaccine. The CDR3 runs from the conserved cysteine through the conserved F or W. A D gene is named only where the DNA matches it firmly. Expanded clones are given a class, and other clones once, few, many or no size at all.

-	TRBJ1-2	TRBV6-5	-	CASRGGYGYTF	TGTGCCAGCAGGGGGGGGTATGGCTACACCTTC
-	TRBJ1-1	TRBV13	-	CASSLASLNTEAFF	TGTGCCAGCAGCTTAGCCAGCCTGAACACTGAAGCTTTCTTT
-	TRBJ1-3	TRBV3-1/TRBV3-2	-	CASSSRHSGNTIYF	TGTGCCAGCAGCTCCCGACACTCTGGAAACACCATATATTTT
TRBD2	TRBJ2-5	TRBV5-1	-	CASSLGSSGGKETQYF	TGCGCCAGCAGCTTGGGATCTAGCGGGGGAAAAGAGACCCAGTACTTC
-	TRBJ2-7	TRBV7-9	-	CAGAPKDSSYEQYF	TGTGCCGGGGCGCCTAAGGACAGCTCCTACGAGCAGTACTTC
-	TRBJ1-4	TRBV5-1	-	CASSFWGAPNEKLFF	TGCGCCAGCAGCTTTTGGGGGGCGCCTAATGAAAAACTGTTTTTT
-	TRBJ1-5	TRBV6-1	-	CASSEIGSYQPQHF	TGTGCCAGCAGTGAAATTGGGTCGTATCAGCCCCAGCATTTT
-	TRBJ1-5	TRBV19	-	CASSPWNQPQHF	TGTGCCAGTAGCCCTTGGAATCAGCCCCAGCATTTT
TRBD2	TRBJ2-1	TRBV4-3	-	CASSQDLAGGTSYNEQFF	TGCGCCAGCAGCCAAGATCTTGCGGGGGGGACCTCCTACAATGAGCAGTTCTTC
TRBD2	TRBJ2-1	TRBV9	-	CASSETPAGVGEQFF	TGTGCCAGCAGCGAGACCCCAGCGGGGGTGGGTGAGCAGTTCTTC
-	TRBJ2-2	TRBV6-6	-	CASSSQGSTGELFF	TGTGCCAGCAGTTCACAGGGTAGCACCGGGGAGCTGTTTTTT
-	TRBJ2-7	TRBV27	-	CASNRGHEQYF	TGTGCCAGCAACCGGGGCCACGAGCAGTACTTC
-	TRBJ1-6	TRBV6-4	-	CASSDVPGSPLHF	TGTGCCAGCAGTGACGTCCCGGGGTCACCCCTCCACTTT
-	TRBJ1-1	TRBV12-3/TRBV12-4	-	CASSFPLTEAFF	TGTGCCAGCAGTTTTCCTTTGACTGAAGCTTTCTTT
-	TRBJ2-1	TRBV4-1	-	CASSPLRVTYSYNEQFF	TGCGCCAGCAGCCCCTTAAGGGTAACCTACTCCTACAATGAGCAGTTCTTC
-	TRBJ1-2	TRBV10-2	once	CASSDTGRDNYGYTF	TGCGCCAGCAGTGATACGGGGAGGGATAACTATGGCTACACCTTC
-	TRBJ2-7	TRBV30	-	CAWRRETYEQYF	TGTGCCTGGAGGAGGGAGACCTACGAGCAGTACTTC
-	TRBJ1-1	TRBV5-6	-	CASSLYREAFF	TGTGCCAGCAGCTTATATCGTGAAGCTTTCTTT
-	TRBJ1-5	TRBV25-1	-	CASSDRQGIQPQHF	TGTGCCAGCAGTGATAGGCAGGGGATCCAGCCCCAGCATTTT
-	TRBJ1-2	TRBV15	-	CATSRDRTDYGYTF	TGTGCCACCAGCAGAGATAGGACAGACTATGGCTACACCTTC
TRBD1	TRBJ2-7	TRBV6-5	once	CASSQGGPPSYEQYF	TGTGCCAGCAGCCAAGGGGGCCCCCCTTCCTACGAGCAGTACTTC
TRBD1	TRBJ1-5	TRBV30	-	CAWTPGQRNQPQHF	TGTGCCTGGACCCCGGGACAGCGCAATCAGCCCCAGCATTTT
-	TRBJ1-5	TRBV9	once	CASSPRPGAYQPQHF	TGTGCCAGCAGCCCCCGCCCAGGGGCGTATCAGCCCCAGCATTTT
-	TRBJ2-7	TRBV7-9	few	CASSFSSGYEQYF	TGTGCCAGCAGCTTTTCAAGCGGGTACGAGCAGTACTTC
TRBD1	TRBJ1-3	TRBV5-1	once	CASSLDRGGNTIYF	TGCGCCAGCAGCTTGGACAGGGGAGGAAACACCATATATTTT
-	TRBJ1-2	TRBV20-1	-	CSASSEYGYTF	TGCAGTGCTAGTTCGGAATATGGCTACACCTTC
-	TRBJ1-1	TRBV3-1/TRBV3-2	-	CASSPREGTEAFF	TGTGCCAGCAGCCCCAGGGAGGGTACTGAAGCTTTCTTT
-	TRBJ1-2	TRBV5-5	-	CASSLGYRSRGYTF	TGTGCCAGCAGCTTGGGGTATAGGTCACGGGGCTACACCTTC
-	TRBJ2-7	TRBV11-2	-	CASSWIGRVGDEQYF	TGTGCCAGCAGCTGGATAGGCAGGGTCGGAGACGAGCAGTACTTC
-	TRBJ1-5	TRBV27	-	CASSLSTYSNQPQHF	TGTGCCAGCAGTTTATCCACCTATAGCAATCAGCCCCAGCATTTT
-	TRBJ1-1	TRBV7-9	-	CASSYQGPGRATEAFF	TGTGCCAGCAGCTACCAGGGCCCAGGGCGAGCCACTGAAGCTTTCTTT
TRBD1	TRBJ2-2	TRBV7-9	-	CASIWARQGPGELFF	TGTGCCAGCATCTGGGCAAGACAGGGGCCGGGGGAGCTGTTTTTT
-	TRBJ1-6	TRBV7-2	-	CASSSGDTTYNSPLHF	TGTGCCAGCAGCTCGGGGGACACCACCTATAATTCACCCCTCCACTTT
-	TRBJ1-1	TRBV5-1	-	CASSSDSQHTEAFF	TGCGCCAGCAGCTCGGACAGTCAACACACTGAAGCTTTCTTT
-	TRBJ2-7	TRBV18	-	CASSPLQGASGGSYEQYF	TGTGCCAGCTCACCACTCCAGGGGGCGAGCGGGGGGTCCTACGAGCAGTACTTC
-	TRBJ1-5	TRBV6-5	-	CASSSTNDQPQHF	TGTGCCAGCAGTTCCACTAACGATCAGCCCCAGCATTTT
-	TRBJ1-5	TRBV10-3	-	CAISGSNQPQHF	TGTGCCATCAGTGGCAGCAATCAGCCCCAGCATTTT
-	TRBJ1-1	TRBV9	-	CASSVAQSGTEAFF	TGTGCCAGCAGCGTAGCACAGTCCGGCACTGAAGCTTTCTTT
-	TRBJ1-2	TRBV2	-	CASTKEVQNPGSYTF	TGTGCCAGCACCAAAGAGGTGCAGAACCCGGGGAGCTACACCTTC
-	TRBJ1-1	TRBV19	-	CASNEGREAFF	TGTGCCAGTAACGAGGGCAGGGAAGCTTTCTTT
TRBD2	TRBJ2-3	TRBV4-1	-	CASSQRASGATDTQYF	TGCGCCAGCAGCCAAAGGGCTAGCGGGGCCACAGATACGCAGTATTTT